The table lists the clone carrying this T cell receptor (beta chain) with a few counts. What it recognizes is unknown. Germline CDR1 SGHRS, CDR2 YFSETQ. The CDR3 consists of 15 residues. The V and J ends lost 4 bases and 5 bases, in that order; junction bases with no gene match: 10. This entry comes from a study of human T cells and chemical hapten exposure. Study findings and constraints: Expanded TCRs grouped into significantly more large CDR3 similarity clusters than controls produced.

During construction of the library, unique molecular identifiers were attached to individual cDNA molecules for quantitative, reproducible TCR counting. Original analysis: TCRs per sample had a median of approximately 96,000 and ranged from 23,224 to 690,600. TCRdb reanalysed the RACE reads using MiXCR and keeps one entry per CDR3 protein. For this entry, the V and J calls and clone size follow TCRdb and not the study's own pipeline. The sample yields over 65,000 distinct CDR3 sequences, approximately 10% seen once. Indicated time point: patch test 3, about 24 weeks after DPC sensitization. Sample treatment: therapeutic diphenylcyclopropenone sensitization with weekly scalp DPC. Blood, whole and unfractionated, served as the source for total RNA extraction.

The specimen was whole blood, collected in connection with sensitization to the hapten diphenylcyclopropenone (DPC). This receptor was taken from a woman in her 50s with alopecia areata. Some clones in this sample may be carry-over from other donors' samples. The rearrangement uses TRBV5-1 and TRBJ2-7; 9 nucleotides match TRBD1. CDR3 coding DNA: TGCGCCAGCAGCCCCGGGACAGGGTACGGGGACGAGCAGTACTTC. It is translated as CASSPGTGYGDEQYF.